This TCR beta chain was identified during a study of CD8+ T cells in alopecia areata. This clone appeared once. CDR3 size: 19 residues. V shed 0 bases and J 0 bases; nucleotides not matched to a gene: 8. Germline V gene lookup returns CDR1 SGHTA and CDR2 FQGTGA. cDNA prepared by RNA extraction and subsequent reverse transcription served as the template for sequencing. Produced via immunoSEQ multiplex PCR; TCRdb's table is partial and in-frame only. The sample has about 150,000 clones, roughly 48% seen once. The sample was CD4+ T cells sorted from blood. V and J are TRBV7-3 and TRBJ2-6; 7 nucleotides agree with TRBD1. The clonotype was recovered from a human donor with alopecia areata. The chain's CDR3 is CASSLTGQDPHSGANVLTF. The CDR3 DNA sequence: TGTGCCAGCAGCTTAACCGGACAGGATCCTCACTCTGGGGCCAACGTCCTGACTTTC.